Here is one T cell receptor beta chain with its context. This clonotype has only a few counts. What antigen it recognizes has not been identified. Base qualities are not recorded, but no much larger clone differs from it by a single base. The entry originates in a study of T cells after yellow fever vaccination (dated by TCRdb to about 2019). Context from the whole study: The SMART-Seq v4 Ultra Low Input RNA kit was used to prepare libraries from fractions with low cell numbers. To follow T-cell clones before and after primary and booster YFV17D yellow fever vaccination, bulk TCR alpha and beta repertoires were sequenced over time. Two healthy male donors, one aged 18 to 30 and one aged 30 to 40 years, made up the cohort. Bulk PBMC replicates and cell subsets were isolated from blood drawn at multiple timepoints before and after both primary and secondary immunization. Overall study results and their limits: The study included only two donors, which limits how far the findings can be generalized. A small fraction of clonotypes showed up in both the CD4 and CD8 compartments, probably as a result of convergent recombination. Compared with the primary T-cell response, the secondary T-cell response was faster but weaker, reaching its peak on day 5 rather than on day 15. Computational filtering was needed because FACS-sorted repertoires could contain abundant contaminating clonotypes from the bulk population. After the booster, most clones that had expanded after primary vaccination were detected again (roughly 95% of CD4 and over 75% of CD8), suggesting broad maintenance of memory.

Instrument on record: Illumina NovaSeq 6000. TCR cDNA was synthesized by 5'RACE template switching, which introduced a universal primer site and unique molecular identifiers. cDNA synthesis was primed from both the TCR alpha and TCR beta constant segments. Libraries were amplified in two PCR steps, with sample barcodes and sequencing adapters added in the second step. Libraries were sequenced on Illumina HiSeq 2500 (2x100 bp) or NovaSeq (2x150 bp). Regarding the original processing steps: MIGEC was used to demultiplex reads and collapse the reads into UMI consensus sequences, and MiXCR was used for V(D)J alignment. Clonotypes responding to the vaccine were identified with edgeR on replicate PBMC samples, with the criteria of FDR below 0.01 and a log2 fold change above 5 up to day 15. Each bulk clonotype received a CD4 or CD8 identity based on whether the sequenced CD4 or CD8 repertoire contained that clonotype at higher abundance. TCRdb reanalyzed the raw reads on its own, using fastp at Q25 for trimming and MiXCR for clone calling, and kept in-frame beta chains. Under each unique CDR3 protein, matching rows form one entry showing the most common genes and DNA. These V and J calls are TCRdb output, not the study's own analysis. This sample lists roughly 400,000 distinct CDR3 sequences; 18% were detected once. In total, the top ten clones hold 15% to 20% of the sample.

Deletion took 5 bases off V and 7 bases off J, with a span of 17 bases between the germline ends. The CDR3 has 15 amino acids, counting the end cysteine and phenylalanine. Only CDR3 DNA is held: 45 bases, read in frame from base 1. Explained via the paper, the treatment or condition label denotes: live attenuated yellow fever vaccine strain. At each blood-draw timepoint, two biological replicates of bulk PBMCs were obtained. PBMCs were isolated from peripheral blood using a standard Ficoll-Paque protocol. RNA was extracted with TriZol from bulk PBMCs, CD4 and CD8 fractions, and dextramer-positive and dextramer-negative fractions.

This receptor was identified in a man aged 18 to 30 who received the YFV17D yellow fever vaccine. Sequencing was performed on PBMCs, taken before the yellow fever booster vaccination. The sequence joins TRBV12-3 or TRBV12-4 to TRBJ1-4; a weak D assignment points to TRBD1 (5 bases agree). The DNA reads TGTGCCAGCAGTGATACAGGTCGGACTTTTGAAAAACTGTTTTTT. Protein translation: CASSDTGRTFEKLFF.